A selection of T cell receptor beta chains follows, all from one sample in a study of blood T cell repertoires in COVID-19. The repertoire was sequenced with immunoSEQ multiplex PCR; TCRdb's copy has only in-frame clones and lacks some. The sample includes about 12,000 clones, about three quarters of them seen just once. Sequencing used peripheral blood. The receptors stem from a human donor in a cohort sampled during active COVID-19. Each CDR3 is given with its conserved first and last residue. Each record gives: CDR3 length, V gene, D gene, clone size, J gene, CDR3 DNA, CDR3 protein. A D gene is named only where the DNA matches it firmly. Clone size is not always given. Where it is, it says once, few, many or a class for expanded clones.

>13|TRBV3-1/TRBV3-2|-|few|TRBJ2-7
TGTGCCAGCAGCCAAGGTGAGGGTTACGAGCAGTACTTC
CASSQGEGYEQYF
>17|TRBV7-8|-|-|TRBJ2-7
TGTGCCAGCAGCTTAGAGGGCCCCGGGACACCCGGTCGGGAGCAGTACTTC
CASSLEGPGTPGREQYF
>14|TRBV29-1|-|-|TRBJ1-1
TGCAGCGTTGAAGGAGTAGGTCGGCGGACTGAAGCTTTCTTT
CSVEGVGRRTEAFF
>19|TRBV9|TRBD1|once|TRBJ2-6
TGTGCCAGCAGCGGGCCCCCGGGACAGGGTTACCGAGGGGCCAACGTCCTGACTTTC
CASSGPPGQGYRGANVLTF
>14|TRBV24-1|TRBD1|-|TRBJ1-2
TGTGCCACCAGTGATACCGGGACAGGGGATGGCTACACCTTC
CATSDTGTGDGYTF
>13|TRBV2|TRBD1|-|TRBJ2-7
TGTGCCAGCAGTGACAGGGGGCTGGGGGAGCAGTACTTC
CASSDRGLGEQYF
>15|TRBV5-6|-|-|TRBJ2-1
TGTGCCAGCAGCCGGCGGGGCAGGATCTACAATGAGCAGTTCTTC
CASSRRGRIYNEQFF
>13|TRBV6-4|-|-|TRBJ1-1
TGTGCCAGCAGTAGGGAGCTGAACACTGAAGCTTTCTTT
CASSRELNTEAFF
>15|TRBV4-3|TRBD1|few|TRBJ2-7
TGCGCCAGCAGCCAAGACCAGGGGGCCTCCTACGAGCAGTACTTC
CASSQDQGASYEQYF
>13|TRBV29-1|TRBD1|few|TRBJ1-2
TGCAGCGCCTTGACAGGGGGCAACTATGGCTACACCTTC
CSALTGGNYGYTF
>13|TRBV24-1|TRBD1|few|TRBJ1-5
TGTGCCACCGGGGGACAGTTAGATCAGCCCCAGCATTTT
CATGGQLDQPQHF
>12|TRBV19|TRBD2|few|TRBJ2-7
TGTGCCAGTAGGACTATAGCGGGAGAGCAGTACTTC
CASRTIAGEQYF
>16|TRBV19|TRBD1|few|TRBJ2-6
TGTGCCAGTAGTACCGGGACAGGGGTCGGGGCCAACGTCCTGACTTTC
CASSTGTGVGANVLTF
>16|TRBV5-1|-|few|TRBJ2-6
TGCGCCAGCAGCTGGGAGCCAGGGGCGGGGGCCAACGTCCTGACTTTC
CASSWEPGAGANVLTF
>16|TRBV19|TRBD2|few|TRBJ2-5
TGTGCCAGTAGTCCTCTAGCGGGAGTTGCTCAAGAGACCCAGTACTTC
CASSPLAGVAQETQYF
>12|TRBV18|-|-|TRBJ1-1
TGTGCCAGCTCACTCGGGAACACTGAAGCTTTCTTT
CASSLGNTEAFF
>12|TRBV5-1|-|-|TRBJ1-2
TGCGCCAGCAGCTTAGAGGGAGGGGACCACACCTTC
CASSLEGGDHTF
>16|TRBV6-5|-|-|TRBJ1-5
TGTGCCAGCAGTTACGGGGCAGGGTTTATCAATCAGCCCCAGCATTTT
CASSYGAGFINQPQHF
>16|TRBV7-2|-|-|TRBJ1-4
TGTGCCAGCAGCTTAGATTTTGGGTTGGAGGATGAAAAACTGTTTTTT
CASSLDFGLEDEKLFF
>14|TRBV28|-|-|TRBJ2-7
TGTGCCAGCAGTTCGGGACTCTCTAGCTACGAGCAGTACTTC
CASSSGLSSYEQYF
>13|TRBV5-1|-|-|TRBJ2-7
TGCGCCAGCAGCTTGGGACAGGACTCTGAGCAGTACTTC
CASSLGQDSEQYF
>16|TRBV28|TRBD1|few|TRBJ1-6
TGTGCCAGCAGCAGGGCCGGGACAGGGGGTAGTTCACCCCTCCACTTT
CASSRAGTGGSSPLHF
>15|TRBV19|-|-|TRBJ1-5
TGTGCCAGTAGTATAGGGCAGGGGCGCAATCAGCCCCAGCATTTT
CASSIGQGRNQPQHF
>16|TRBV10-3|TRBD1|-|TRBJ2-7
TGTGCCATCAGTGAGCTCTCAGGGGGCCCGTCCTACGAGCAGTACTTC
CAISELSGGPSYEQYF
>16|TRBV15|TRBD2|-|TRBJ2-5
TGTGCCACCAGCAGAGTCCGGCTAGCGGGGCAAGAGACCCAGTACTTC
CATSRVRLAGQETQYF
>11|TRBV9|-|-|TRBJ2-5
TGTGCCAGCAGCCGGGAAGAGACCCAGTACTTC
CASSREETQYF
>16|TRBV28|TRBD2|-|TRBJ2-2
TGTGCCAGCAGTTTATCTAGCGGGGGGAACACCGGGGAGCTGTTTTTT
CASSLSSGGNTGELFF
>15|TRBV11-2|TRBD1|-|TRBJ2-7
TGTGCCAGCAGCTTTCCGGGACAGGGCACCTACGAGCAGTACTTC
CASSFPGQGTYEQYF
>14|TRBV2|TRBD2|-|TRBJ2-1
TGTGCCAGGATCCGACTAGCTAGCTACAATGAGCAGTTCTTC
CARIRLASYNEQFF
>15|TRBV7-9|-|-|TRBJ2-2
TGTGCCAGCAGTTCCTCTGGTGCCGGCACCGGGGAGCTGTTTTTT
CASSSSGAGTGELFF
>14|TRBV19|TRBD2|few|TRBJ2-7
TGTGCCAGTAGTTTACAAGGGAGGGCCTACGAGCAGTACTTC
CASSLQGRAYEQYF
>16|TRBV28|TRBD1|-|TRBJ2-2
TGTGCCAGCAGAGTGCCGCGACAGGGGAACACCGGGGAGCTGTTTTTT
CASRVPRQGNTGELFF
>14|TRBV28|TRBD1|few|TRBJ2-7
TGTGCCAGCAGTTGGGACAGGGGGGCCTACGAGCAGTACTTC
CASSWDRGAYEQYF
>12|TRBV28|TRBD1|-|TRBJ2-7
TGTGCCAGCAGACTCCAGGGGGCAGAGCAGTACTTC
CASRLQGAEQYF
>16|TRBV6-5|-|-|TRBJ1-2
TGTGCCAGCAGTTACTCCGGGGAAGGGCCAAACTATGGCTACACCTTC
CASSYSGEGPNYGYTF
>16|TRBV9|-|-|TRBJ2-7
TGTGCCAGCAGCCCCCTCGGGACTCATACTTCCTACGAGCAGTACTTC
CASSPLGTHTSYEQYF
>15|TRBV6-5|TRBD1|-|TRBJ1-4
TGTGCCAGCAGTAAAAGCCGGGACAGGGGTGAAAAACTGTTTTTT
CASSKSRDRGEKLFF
>15|TRBV9|TRBD1|-|TRBJ2-3
TGTGCCAGCAGCGATCGGACAGGGGCGACAGATACGCAGTATTTT
CASSDRTGATDTQYF